This TCR beta chain is from a study of neurological immune-mediated disorders. Healthy control participants comprised blood bank volunteers in Maryland, USA. V dropped 3 bases and J dropped 9 bases, with 12 bases sitting between them. Germline V gives CDR1 KGHSH, CDR2 LQKENI. The CDR3 spans 13 residues. A single run covered 15-18 subjects with over 200 million TCR-beta sequences. TCRdb re-called the 5' RACE reads through MiXCR, storing one row per CDR3 protein. The sample lists around 15,000 distinct CDR3 sequences, less than 25% seen once, with 23% in the top ten. This receptor was identified in a man between 45 and 60 years old in good health. Material for sequencing was PBMCs. The chain is built from TRBV18 and TRBJ2-1; D call uncertain. CDR3: CASSPLQWGEQFF. The CDR3 coding sequence is TGTGCCAGCTCACCCCTCCAGTGGGGTGAGCAGTTCTTC.